The present T cell receptor beta chain was sequenced within a study of cytomegalovirus exposure and HLA in healthy donors. V shed 4 bases, J shed 8 bases, and the junction held 14 bases outside the gene matches. Germline CDR1 SGHRS, CDR2 YFSETQ. The length of the CDR3 is 16 residues. Researchers ran the PCR with 60 Vbeta and 13 Jbeta primers. Only in-frame clones appear in the TCRdb table, and some are missing; sequencing was by immunoSEQ multiplex PCR. Of around 130,000 clones detected, 70% to 75% appear once; the ten largest clones hold around 2.1%. Study results and limitations: Another analysis was done later, and it associated around 15,000 TCR beta sequences with HLA alleles at 0.05 false discovery rate. The authors judged a highly shared variant cluster likely a sequencing artifact.

This clone was observed a few times. Its antigen remains unknown. The genes are TRBV5-1 and TRBJ2-1, with 8 bases identical to TRBD2. What was sequenced was PBMCs. This receptor was taken from a middle-aged woman in good health and CMV-seropositive. In DNA form, the CDR3 reads TGCGCCAGCAGCATGCTGTATAGCGGGGACTCGCATGAGCAGTTCTTC. Amino acid sequence: CASSMLYSGDSHEQFF.